The 20 T cell receptor beta chains below all came from one sample that was sequenced in a study of T cell changes during pregnancy in multiple sclerosis. The method was immunoSEQ multiplex PCR; TCRdb's version includes in-frame clones alone and lacks a portion of them. This table holds 35,000 to 40,000 clones, approximately 89% found once. The sample consisted of CD4+ T cells from peripheral blood mononuclear cells, taken after pregnancy. Receptors were obtained from a female donor in good health, enrolled as a control in a pregnancy study.

This rearrangement joins TRBV15 to TRBJ2-5; no definite D call. Trimming took off 3 bases at V and 4 bases at J, with 6 bases between the two ends. The CDR3 has 12 amino acids. Germline V gene sequence: CDR1 LNHNV, CDR2 YYDKDF (reference sequence). CDR3 residues: CATSSIGETQYF. The CDR3 nucleotides are TGTGCCACCAGCAGCATCGGAGAGACCCAGTACTTC.

This clone was recorded once. V and J are TRBV18 and TRBJ2-5, with D possibly being TRBD1 (6 bases). The V end lost 3 bases, the J end lost 7 bases, and 15 bases lay between the germline ends. CDR3 size: 14 residues. Per the germline V gene, CDR1 is KGHSH and CDR2 is LQKENI. The CDR3 DNA reads as TGTGCCAGCTCACCGGTACAGGGCAAGGGGACCCAGTACTTC. Translated, it gives CASSPVQGKGTQYF.

This chain links TRBV5-1 with TRBJ2-1, with 9 positions matching TRBD1. Germline CDR1 and CDR2: SGHRS and YFSETQ. The V gene end was trimmed by 7 bases and the J gene end by 4 bases; junction bases not matched to a gene: 9. The CDR3 spans 15 residues. In DNA form, the CDR3 reads TGCGCCAGCTGGCCTGGGACAGGGATTTACAATGAGCAGTTCTTC. Translation gives CASWPGTGIYNEQFF.

The chain couples TRBV5-8 to TRBJ1-5; TRBD1 agrees at 7 bases. J lost 7 bases, V lost 3 bases, and 16 bases had no gene match. The CDR3 totals 17 residues. Germline CDR1 SGHTS, CDR2 YDEGEE. Written as DNA, the CDR3 is TGTGCCAGCAGCTGGGCCCCGGGACAGTTGGGTGTGCAGCCCCAGCATTTT. It encodes CASSWAPGQLGVQPQHF. Combining the CDR3 with reference TRBV5-8 and TRBJ1-5 gives the whole variable domain EAGVTQSPTHLIKTRGQQATLRCSPISGHTSVYWYQQALGLGLQFLLWYDEGEERNRGNFPPRFSGRQFPNYSSELNVNALELEDSALYLCASSWAPGQLGVQPQHFGDGTRLSIL.

The rearrangement joins TRBV7-2 to TRBJ2-7, with 8 bases that match TRBD1. V dropped 1 base and J dropped 7; count of bases not matched to a gene: 6. CDR1 is SGHTA, CDR2 FQGNSA, per germline. The CDR3 runs 14 residues. The CDR3 DNA is TGTGCCAGCAGCTTAGACCAGGGGGCATGGGAGCAGTACTTC. This translates into CASSLDQGAWEQYF. The whole variable domain, remainder taken from reference TRBV7-2 and TRBJ2-7, is GAGVSQSPSNKVTEKGKDVELRCDPISGHTALYWYRQSLGQGLEFLIYFQGNSAPDKSGLPSDRFSAERTGGSVSTLTIQRTQQEDSAVYLCASSLDQGAWEQYFGPGTRLTVT.

The chain recombines TRBV11-2 with TRBJ2-7; possible D gene TRBD1, 6 bases. Looked up from germline, CDR1 is SGHAT and CDR2 is FQNNGV. The CDR3 has 14 residues. Trimming removed 6 bases from V and 1 base from J, with 13 bases in between. The CDR3 nucleotides read TGTGCCAGCAGGCGACAGGCGGTTTCCTACGAGCAGTACTTC. It yields the protein CASRRQAVSYEQYF.

This clone was seen only a few times. This chain uses TRBV5-1 with TRBJ2-1; 10 nucleotides align to TRBD2. V was clipped by 3 bases and J by 10 bases; unmatched bases: 7. CDR1 and CDR2 from the germline V gene are SGHRS and YFSETQ. This CDR3 region has 14 residues. As DNA, the CDR3 is TGCGCCAGCAGCTCCCTAGCGGGAGCGGGGGAGCAGTTCTTC. It encodes CASSSLAGAGEQFF.

The chain employs TRBV5-4 and TRBJ1-6, with TRBD1 identical over 7 bases. Germline V gives CDR1 SGHNT, CDR2 YYREEE (reference sequence). The CDR3 has 17 amino acids. V trimming: 2 bases; J trimming: 5 bases; junction bases outside the gene matches: 10. CDR3 residues: CASSFVGWDSNNSPLHF. The DNA for the CDR3 is TGTGCCAGCAGCTTTGTGGGGTGGGACAGTAATAATTCACCCCTCCACTTT.

The V call is TRBV30, the J call TRBJ2-2; 13 nucleotides match TRBD2. J was trimmed by 5 bases and V by 2 bases; bases with no gene match: 2. Germline V gene sequence: CDR1 GTSNPN, CDR2 SVGIG (reference sequence). The CDR3 has 15 residues. The CDR3 DNA sequence: TGTGCCTGGAGTTCGGGACTAGCGGGAACCGGGGAGCTGTTTTTT. Residues: CAWSSGLAGTGELFF.

The genes are TRBV7-8 and TRBJ1-5, with 9 bases matching TRBD1. Germline V gene data show CDR1 as SGHVS and CDR2 as FQNEAQ. V trimming: 6 bases; J trimming: 3 bases; junction bases outside the gene matches: 12. The CDR3 loop spans 17 amino acids. The DNA for the CDR3 is TGTGCCAGCAGTCCACGCCCAGGACAGGGGTACAATCAGCCCCAGCATTTT. Encoded protein: CASSPRPGQGYNQPQHF.

V and J are TRBV2 and TRBJ2-2, with 9 nucleotides matching TRBD2. V trimming: 7 bases; J trimming: 1 base; junction bases outside the gene matches: 7. This CDR3 contains 16 residues. Looked up from germline, CDR1 is SNHLY and CDR2 is FYNNEI. For the CDR3, the DNA is TGTGCCAGCAAGGGGAGCGGGGGGCGGAACACCGGGGAGCTGTTTTTT. Translated: CASKGSGGRNTGELFF. Looking up the rest from reference TRBV2 and TRBJ2-2 gives the full variable domain: EPEVTQTPSHQVTQMGQEVILRCVPISNHLYFYWYRQILGQKVEFLVSFYNNEISEKSEIFDDQFSVERPDGSNFTLKIRSTKLEDSAMYFCASKGSGGRNTGELFFGEGSRLTVL.

The chain has TRBV18 and TRBJ2-2; 8 nucleotides match TRBD2. Germline loops: CDR1 KGHSH, CDR2 LQKENI. Germline trimming cut 6 bases from V and 2 bases from J; bases unmatched to any gene: 5. CDR3 length equals 15 residues. The CDR3 spells CASSPGRANTGELFF. CDR3 nucleotide sequence: TGTGCCAGCTCGCCCGGGAGGGCAAACACCGGGGAGCTGTTTTTT.

The chain uses TRBV2 and TRBJ2-7, with TRBD2 matching 10 bases. The germline CDR1 and CDR2 sequences are SNHLY and FYNNEI. The CDR3 length is 14 residues. V shed 4 bases, J shed 7 bases, and the junction held 7 bases outside the gene matches. Here the CDR3 DNA reads TGTGCCAGCAGTGCCGGGACTAGCGACATGGAGCAGTACTTC. Translated, it gives CASSAGTSDMEQYF.

The J gene is TRBJ2-5, the V gene TRBV6-6; TRBD1 might be the D (6 bases). Germline CDR1 is MNHNY and CDR2 is SVGAGI (reference sequence). Between the trimmed V and J ends, which lost 6 bases and 3 bases, there was a span of 11 bases. This CDR3 spans 13 amino acids. DNA for the CDR3: TGTGCCAGCAGGGGGACATCGAAAGAGACCCAGTACTTC. Translating gives CASRGTSKETQYF.

The CDR3 nucleotides are TGTGCCAGCAGCGTGACACGGCGGGGGGCAGGGACTTTCACCGGGGAGCTGTTTTTT. This sequence encodes CASSVTRRGAGTFTGELFF. The V call is TRBV7-9, the J call TRBJ2-2; 8 nucleotides line up with TRBD2. The junction had 18 bases not matched to a gene; V was cut back by 5 bases and J by 4 bases. Germline V gene data show CDR1 as SEHNR and CDR2 as FQNEAQ (reference sequence). The CDR3 has 19 residues.

The rearrangement links TRBV27 to TRBJ2-7; the match to TRBD2 covers 8 bases. The ends lost 7 bases at V and 0 bases at J; junction bases unmatched: 5. The germline V gene encodes CDR1 MNHEY and CDR2 SMNVEV (reference sequence). This CDR3 region has 14 residues. CDR3 protein: CASKTSGSSYEQYF. The CDR3 nucleotides are TGTGCCAGCAAAACTAGCGGAAGCTCCTACGAGCAGTACTTC.

The chain's CDR3 is CASSPRDRGGGSGFEQYF. The CDR3 DNA reads TGTGCCAGCAGTCCCAGGGACAGGGGAGGTGGTTCCGGGTTTGAGCAGTACTTC. The chain couples TRBV27 to TRBJ2-7, with 10 bases lining up with TRBD1. The germline CDR1 and CDR2 sequences are MNHEY and SMNVEV (reference sequence). The CDR3 sequence is 18 residues long. V gave up 5 bases and J gave up 7 bases; unmatched junction bases: 20.

The rearrangement links TRBV5-6 to TRBJ2-5; 8 nucleotides agree with TRBD1. This CDR3 region has 15 residues. Germline-derived CDR1 and CDR2 are SGHDT and YYEEEE. Trimming removed 0 bases from V and 4 bases from J; junction bases left unmatched: 5. CDR3 sequence reads: CASSLDRGSGETQYF. CDR3 in DNA: TGTGCCAGCAGCTTGGACAGGGGGTCAGGAGAGACCCAGTACTTC.

The rearrangement links TRBV7-3 to TRBJ2-3, with TRBD2 matching over 10 bases. Germline V CDR1 and CDR2: SGHTA, FQGTGA. V lost 5 bases, J lost 6 bases, and 11 bases stayed unmatched. The CDR3 has 16 residues. Written as DNA, the CDR3 is TGTGCCAGCAGCCCCGCCCGTACTAGCGGGGCTGATACGCAGTATTTT. This codes for CASSPARTSGADTQYF.

This chain joins TRBV9 and TRBJ2-3; D gene unclear. This CDR3 is built from 14 residues. Trimming left V 5 bases short and J 0 bases short, with 10 bases between. CDR1 and CDR2 from the germline V gene are SGDLS and YYNGEE. CDR3 sequence: CASRPGPSTDTQYF. The CDR3, as DNA: TGTGCCAGCAGACCTGGGCCGAGCACAGATACGCAGTATTTT.